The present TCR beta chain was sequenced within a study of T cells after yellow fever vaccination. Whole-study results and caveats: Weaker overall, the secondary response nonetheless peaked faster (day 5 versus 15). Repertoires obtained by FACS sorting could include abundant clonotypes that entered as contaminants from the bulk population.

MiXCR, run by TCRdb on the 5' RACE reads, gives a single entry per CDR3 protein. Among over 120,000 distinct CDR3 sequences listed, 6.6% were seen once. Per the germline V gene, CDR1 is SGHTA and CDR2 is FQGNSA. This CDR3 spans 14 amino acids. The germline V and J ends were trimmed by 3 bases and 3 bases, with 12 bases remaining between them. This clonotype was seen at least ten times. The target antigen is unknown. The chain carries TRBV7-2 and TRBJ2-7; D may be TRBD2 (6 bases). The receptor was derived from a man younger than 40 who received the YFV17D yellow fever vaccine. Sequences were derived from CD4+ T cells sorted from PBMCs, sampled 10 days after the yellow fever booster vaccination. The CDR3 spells CASSLSEGIYEQYF. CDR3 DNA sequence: TGTGCCAGCAGCTTGTCGGAGGGGATCTACGAGCAGTACTTC.